What follows is one T cell receptor beta chain and its context. The ends were cut back, 3 bases at V and 5 bases at J, with 10 bases in the middle. Germline lookup yields CDR1 WNHNN and CDR2 SYGVQD (reference sequence). The CDR3 consists of 13 residues. The data were obtained in a study of PD-1 blockade in classical Hodgkin lymphoma. The time point here: cycle 4 day 1 (C4D1), after 6 weeks of nivolumab. After autologous stem cell transplantation all patients relapsed, and prior brentuximab vedotin exposure differed between cohorts. Thawed PBMCs yielded CD4+ T cells through magnetic negative selection. Patients showed best responses of complete response, partial response or progressive disease. Generated by immunoSEQ multiplex PCR, the TCRdb table keeps only in-frame clones and is missing some. The table shows fewer than 15,000 clones, with approximately 80% occurring only once.

Sample: CD4+ T cells from blood, taken before the fourth cycle of nivolumab. This chain connects TRBV10-1 to TRBJ1-1, with D perhaps matching TRBD1 (6 bases). The TCR sequence derives from a human donor with classical Hodgkin lymphoma. DNA for the CDR3: TGCGCCAGCAGTGAATCGGGGGCGACTGAAGCTTTCTTT. Protein sequence: CASSESGATEAFF.